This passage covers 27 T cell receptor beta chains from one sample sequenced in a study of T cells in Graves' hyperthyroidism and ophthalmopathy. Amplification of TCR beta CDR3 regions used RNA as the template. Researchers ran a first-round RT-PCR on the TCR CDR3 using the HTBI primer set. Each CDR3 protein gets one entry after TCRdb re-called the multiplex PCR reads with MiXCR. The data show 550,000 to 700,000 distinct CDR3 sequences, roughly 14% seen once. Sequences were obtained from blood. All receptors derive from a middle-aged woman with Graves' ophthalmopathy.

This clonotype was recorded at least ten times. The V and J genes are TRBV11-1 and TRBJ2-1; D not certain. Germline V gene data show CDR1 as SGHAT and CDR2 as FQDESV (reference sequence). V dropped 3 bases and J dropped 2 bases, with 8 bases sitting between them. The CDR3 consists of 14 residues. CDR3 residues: CASSLTSTYNEQFF. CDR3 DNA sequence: TGTGCCAGCAGCTTGACTTCTACCTACAATGAGCAGTTCTTC.

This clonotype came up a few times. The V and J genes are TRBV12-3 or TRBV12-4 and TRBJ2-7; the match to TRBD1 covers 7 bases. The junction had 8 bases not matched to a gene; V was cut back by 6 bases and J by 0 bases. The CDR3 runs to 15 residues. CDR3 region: CASRLGQMSSYEQYF. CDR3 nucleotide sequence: TGTGCCAGCAGGCTGGGACAGATGAGCTCCTACGAGCAGTACTTC.

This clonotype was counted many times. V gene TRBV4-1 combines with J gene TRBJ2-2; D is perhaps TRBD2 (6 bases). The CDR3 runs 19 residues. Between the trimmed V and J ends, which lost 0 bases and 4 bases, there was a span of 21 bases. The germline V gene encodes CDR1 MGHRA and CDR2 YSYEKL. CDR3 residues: CASSQDLGAGTSATGELFF. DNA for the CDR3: TGCGCCAGCAGCCAAGATTTAGGGGCAGGGACTTCGGCCACCGGGGAGCTGTTTTTT.

CDR3 sequence (DNA): TGCAGTGCCACAGGGGCCAAGAACACTGAAGCTTTCTTT. This gives the protein CSATGAKNTEAFF. The chain couples TRBV20-1 to TRBJ1-1, with 7 nucleotides matching TRBD1. The CDR3 consists of 13 residues. Germline CDR1 is DFQATT and CDR2 is SNEGSKA (reference sequence). V lost 6 bases to trimming and J lost 1 base; unmatched junction nucleotides: 5.

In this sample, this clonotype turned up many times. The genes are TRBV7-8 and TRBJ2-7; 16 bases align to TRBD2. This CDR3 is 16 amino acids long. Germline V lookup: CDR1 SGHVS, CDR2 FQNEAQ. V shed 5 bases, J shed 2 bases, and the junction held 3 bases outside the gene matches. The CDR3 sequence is CASSPGLAGGAYEQYF. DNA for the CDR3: TGTGCCAGCAGCCCGGGACTAGCGGGAGGGGCCTACGAGCAGTACTTC.

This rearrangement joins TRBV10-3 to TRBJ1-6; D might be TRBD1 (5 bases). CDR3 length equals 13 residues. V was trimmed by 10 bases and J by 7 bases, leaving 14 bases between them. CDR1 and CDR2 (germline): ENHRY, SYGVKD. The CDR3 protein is CATVDKVNSPLHF. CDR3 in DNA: TGTGCCACCGTGGACAAGGTGAATTCACCCCTCCACTTT.

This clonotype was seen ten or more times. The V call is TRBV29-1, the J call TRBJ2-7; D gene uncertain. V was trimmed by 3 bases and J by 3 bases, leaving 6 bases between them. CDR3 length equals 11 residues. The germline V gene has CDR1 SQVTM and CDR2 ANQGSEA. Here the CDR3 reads CSVDLNYEQYF. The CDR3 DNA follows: TGCAGCGTTGATTTGAACTACGAGCAGTACTTC.

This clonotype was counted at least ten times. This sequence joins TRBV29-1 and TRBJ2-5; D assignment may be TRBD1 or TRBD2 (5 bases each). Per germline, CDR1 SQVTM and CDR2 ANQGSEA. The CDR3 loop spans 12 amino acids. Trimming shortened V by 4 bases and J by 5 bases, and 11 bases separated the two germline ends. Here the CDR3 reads CSVGVWGETQYF. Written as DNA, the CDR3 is TGCAGCGTTGGAGTATGGGGGGAGACCCAGTACTTC.

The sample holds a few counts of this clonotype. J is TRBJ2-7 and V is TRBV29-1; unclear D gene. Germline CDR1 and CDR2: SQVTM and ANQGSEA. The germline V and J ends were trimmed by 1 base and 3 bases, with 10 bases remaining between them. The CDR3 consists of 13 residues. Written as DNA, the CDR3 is TGCAGCGTTGAAGGAATTAGTGGCTACGAGCAGTACTTC. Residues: CSVEGISGYEQYF.

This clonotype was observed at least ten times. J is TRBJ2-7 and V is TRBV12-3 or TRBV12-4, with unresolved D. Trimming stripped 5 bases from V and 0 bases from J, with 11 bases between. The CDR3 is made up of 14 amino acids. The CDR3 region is CASSPDRASYEQYF. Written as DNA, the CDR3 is TGTGCCAGCAGTCCGGATCGGGCCTCCTACGAGCAGTACTTC.

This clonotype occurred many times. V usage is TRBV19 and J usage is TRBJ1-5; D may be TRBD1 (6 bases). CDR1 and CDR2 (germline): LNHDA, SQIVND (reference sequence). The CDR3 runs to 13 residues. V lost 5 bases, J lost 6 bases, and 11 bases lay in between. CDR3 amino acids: CASSARQVQPQHF. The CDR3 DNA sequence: TGTGCCAGTAGTGCCCGACAGGTTCAGCCCCAGCATTTT.

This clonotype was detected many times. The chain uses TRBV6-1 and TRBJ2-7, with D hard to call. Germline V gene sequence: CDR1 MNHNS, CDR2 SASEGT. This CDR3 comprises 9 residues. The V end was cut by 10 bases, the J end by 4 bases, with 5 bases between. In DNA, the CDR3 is TGTGCCACCCGGTACGAGCAGTACTTC. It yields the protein CATRYEQYF.

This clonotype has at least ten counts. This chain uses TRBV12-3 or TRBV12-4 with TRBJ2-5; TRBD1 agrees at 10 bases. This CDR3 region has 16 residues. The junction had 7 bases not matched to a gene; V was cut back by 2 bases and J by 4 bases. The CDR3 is CASSLWGQGTGETQYF. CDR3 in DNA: TGTGCCAGCAGTTTATGGGGACAGGGGACGGGAGAGACCCAGTACTTC.

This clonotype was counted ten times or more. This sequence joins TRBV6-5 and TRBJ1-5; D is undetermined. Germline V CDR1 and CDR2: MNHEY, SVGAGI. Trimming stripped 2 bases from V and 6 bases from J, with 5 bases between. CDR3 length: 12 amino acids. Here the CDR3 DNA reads TGTGCCAGCAGTTACACCTCTCAGCCCCAGCATTTT. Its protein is CASSYTSQPQHF.

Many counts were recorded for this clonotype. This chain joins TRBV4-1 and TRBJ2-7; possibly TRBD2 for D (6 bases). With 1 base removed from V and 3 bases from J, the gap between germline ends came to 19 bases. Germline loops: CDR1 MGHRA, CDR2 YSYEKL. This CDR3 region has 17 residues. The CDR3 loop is CASSQAAHSGTYYEQYF. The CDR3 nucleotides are TGCGCCAGCAGCCAAGCCGCTCACTCCGGGACTTACTACGAGCAGTACTTC.

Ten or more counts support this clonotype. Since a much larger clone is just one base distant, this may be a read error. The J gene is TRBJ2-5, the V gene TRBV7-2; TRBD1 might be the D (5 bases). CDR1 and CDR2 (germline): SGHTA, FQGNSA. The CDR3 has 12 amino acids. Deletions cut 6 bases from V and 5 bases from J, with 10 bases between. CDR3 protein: CASSFRAETQYF. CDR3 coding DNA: TGTGCCAGCAGTTTCAGGGCGGAGACCCAGTACTTC.

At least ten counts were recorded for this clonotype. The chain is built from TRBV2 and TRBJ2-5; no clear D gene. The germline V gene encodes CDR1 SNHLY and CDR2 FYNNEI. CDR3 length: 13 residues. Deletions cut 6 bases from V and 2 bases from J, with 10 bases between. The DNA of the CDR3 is TGTGCCAGCAGAGTTCTTCATCAAGAGACCCAGTACTTC. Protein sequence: CASRVLHQETQYF.

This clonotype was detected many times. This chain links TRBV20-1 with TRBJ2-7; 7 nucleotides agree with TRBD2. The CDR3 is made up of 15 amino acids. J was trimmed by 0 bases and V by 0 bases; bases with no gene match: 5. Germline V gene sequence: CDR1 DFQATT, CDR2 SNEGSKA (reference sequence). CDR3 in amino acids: CSARDMASGSYEQYF. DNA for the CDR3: TGCAGTGCTAGAGATATGGCTAGCGGCTCCTACGAGCAGTACTTC.

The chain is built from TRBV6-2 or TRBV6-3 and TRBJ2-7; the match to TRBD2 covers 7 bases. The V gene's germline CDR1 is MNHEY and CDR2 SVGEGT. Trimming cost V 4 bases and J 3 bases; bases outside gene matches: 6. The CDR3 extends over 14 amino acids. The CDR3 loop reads CASSSQRGNYEQYF. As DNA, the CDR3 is TGTGCCAGCAGTTCCCAGCGGGGAAACTACGAGCAGTACTTC.

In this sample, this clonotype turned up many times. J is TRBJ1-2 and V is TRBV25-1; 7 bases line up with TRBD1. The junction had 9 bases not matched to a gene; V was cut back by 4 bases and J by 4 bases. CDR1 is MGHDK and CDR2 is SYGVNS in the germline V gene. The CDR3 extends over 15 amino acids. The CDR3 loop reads CASSGGTGQLYGYTF. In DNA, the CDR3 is TGTGCCAGCAGTGGAGGAACGGGACAGCTCTATGGCTACACCTTC.

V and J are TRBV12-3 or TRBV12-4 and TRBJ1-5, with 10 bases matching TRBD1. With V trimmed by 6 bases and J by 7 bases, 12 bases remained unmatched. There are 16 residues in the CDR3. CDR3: CASRKEGQGQGQPQHF. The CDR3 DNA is TGTGCCAGCAGGAAAGAGGGACAGGGGCAGGGACAGCCCCAGCATTTT.

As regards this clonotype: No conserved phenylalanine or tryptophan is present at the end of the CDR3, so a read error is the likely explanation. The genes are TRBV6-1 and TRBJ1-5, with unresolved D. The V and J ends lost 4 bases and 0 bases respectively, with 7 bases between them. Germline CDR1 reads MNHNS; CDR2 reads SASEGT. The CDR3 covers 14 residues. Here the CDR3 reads CASSVRDSNQPQHS. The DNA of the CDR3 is TGTGCCAGCAGTGTCCGGGATAGCAATCAGCCCCAGCATTCT.

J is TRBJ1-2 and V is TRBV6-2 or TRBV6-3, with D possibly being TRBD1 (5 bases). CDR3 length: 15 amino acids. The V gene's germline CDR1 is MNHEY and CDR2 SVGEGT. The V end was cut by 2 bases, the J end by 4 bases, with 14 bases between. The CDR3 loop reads CASSYIAGGSYGYTF. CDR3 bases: TGTGCCAGCAGTTACATCGCCGGGGGAAGCTATGGCTACACCTTC.

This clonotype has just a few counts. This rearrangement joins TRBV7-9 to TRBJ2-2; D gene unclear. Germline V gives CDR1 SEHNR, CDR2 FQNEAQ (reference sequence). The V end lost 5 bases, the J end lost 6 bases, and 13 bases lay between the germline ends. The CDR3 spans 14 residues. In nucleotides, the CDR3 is TGTGCCAGCAGCGCCCTGAGCCAGGCCGGGGAGCTGTTTTTT. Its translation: CASSALSQAGELFF.

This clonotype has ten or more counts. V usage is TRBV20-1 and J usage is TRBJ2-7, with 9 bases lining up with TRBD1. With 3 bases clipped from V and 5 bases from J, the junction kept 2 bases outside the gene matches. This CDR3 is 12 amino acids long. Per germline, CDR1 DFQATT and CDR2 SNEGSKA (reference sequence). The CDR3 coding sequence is TGCAGTGCTAGGCGGACAGGGGACGAGCAGTACTTC. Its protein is CSARRTGDEQYF.

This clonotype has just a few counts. For the CDR3, the DNA is TGTGCCAGTAGTATAGAGACAGGGGCAACCGGGGAGCTGTTTTTT. Translated: CASSIETGATGELFF. This rearrangement joins TRBV19 to TRBJ2-2; 8 nucleotides match TRBD1. This CDR3 is 15 amino acids long. Germline-derived CDR1 and CDR2 are LNHDA and SQIVND (reference sequence). The junction had 2 bases not matched to a gene; V was cut back by 0 bases and J by 5 bases.

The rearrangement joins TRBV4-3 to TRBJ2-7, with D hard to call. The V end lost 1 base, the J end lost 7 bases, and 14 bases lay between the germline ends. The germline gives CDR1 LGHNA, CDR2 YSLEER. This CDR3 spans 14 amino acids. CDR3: CASSQGGTQEEQYF. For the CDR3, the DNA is TGCGCCAGCAGCCAAGGTGGCACCCAAGAGGAGCAGTACTTC.